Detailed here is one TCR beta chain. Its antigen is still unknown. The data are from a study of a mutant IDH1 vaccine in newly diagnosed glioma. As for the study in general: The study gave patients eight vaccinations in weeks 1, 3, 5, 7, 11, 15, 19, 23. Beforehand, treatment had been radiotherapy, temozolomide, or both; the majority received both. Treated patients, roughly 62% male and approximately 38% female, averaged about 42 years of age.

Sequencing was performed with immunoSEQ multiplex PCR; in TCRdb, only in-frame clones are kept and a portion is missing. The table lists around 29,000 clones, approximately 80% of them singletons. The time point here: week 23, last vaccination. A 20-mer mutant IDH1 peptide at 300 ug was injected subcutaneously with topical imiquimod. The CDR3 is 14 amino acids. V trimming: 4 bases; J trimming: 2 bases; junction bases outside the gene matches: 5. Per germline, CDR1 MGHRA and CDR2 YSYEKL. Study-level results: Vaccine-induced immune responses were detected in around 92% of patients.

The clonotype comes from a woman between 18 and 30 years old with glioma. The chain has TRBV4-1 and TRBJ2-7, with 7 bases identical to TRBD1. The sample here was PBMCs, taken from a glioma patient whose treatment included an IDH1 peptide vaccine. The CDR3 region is CASSPGTEAYEQYF. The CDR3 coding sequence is TGCGCCAGCAGCCCCGGGACAGAAGCCTACGAGCAGTACTTC.